Shown below are 20 T cell receptor beta chains from a single sample sequenced in a study of cytomegalovirus exposure and HLA in healthy donors. The PCR contained 60 Vbeta and 13 Jbeta primers. TCRdb keeps only in-frame clones here, not all; method: immunoSEQ multiplex PCR. The profile shows around 180,000 clones, around 75% of them singletons. Sample: PBMCs. The receptors were sampled from a woman in her fifties or sixties in good health and CMV-seronegative.

V is TRBV19 and J is TRBJ2-7; 10 nucleotides line up with TRBD1. This CDR3 has 14 amino acids. CDR1 and CDR2 (germline): LNHDA, SQIVND (reference sequence). V was pared by 5 bases and J by 2 bases, with 3 bases of the junction left unmatched. The CDR3 here is CASSGDRGAYEQYF. CDR3 coding DNA: TGTGCCAGTAGTGGGGACAGGGGTGCCTACGAGCAGTACTTC.

This chain connects TRBV6-6 to TRBJ1-3; TRBD1 matches at 8 bases. V lost 5 bases, J lost 2 bases, and 5 bases stayed unmatched. This CDR3 contains 15 residues. The germline gives CDR1 MNHNY, CDR2 SVGAGI (reference sequence). CDR3 loop: CASSGQGTTGNTIYF. The DNA of the CDR3 is TGTGCCAGCAGTGGACAGGGAACGACTGGAAACACCATATATTTT.

The chain joins TRBV28 to TRBJ2-7; the match to TRBD1 covers 7 bases. The CDR3 sequence is 15 residues long. V trimming: 2 bases; J trimming: 3 bases; junction bases outside the gene matches: 7. Germline-derived CDR1 and CDR2 are MDHEN and SYDVKM. CDR3 residues: CASSLDRDSLYEQYF. The DNA of the CDR3 is TGTGCCAGCAGTTTAGACCGGGACAGTCTCTACGAGCAGTACTTC.

This chain joins TRBV19 and TRBJ1-1; D is unclear. The CDR3 length is 15 residues. Germline V gene lookup returns CDR1 LNHDA and CDR2 SQIVND (reference sequence). V lost 4 bases and J lost 6, with 18 bases in between. The CDR3 loop is CASSTSLRVGSEAFF. The CDR3 bases are TGTGCCAGTAGTACGTCCCTGAGGGTTGGCTCTGAAGCTTTCTTT.

V gene TRBV7-9 combines with J gene TRBJ2-1; TRBD1 matches at 7 bases. V shed 6 bases and J 2 bases; nucleotides not matched to a gene: 4. Germline V gives CDR1 SEHNR, CDR2 FQNEAQ (reference sequence). There are 14 residues in the CDR3. This chain's CDR3 is CASSSGQTYNEQFF. CDR3 nucleotide sequence: TGTGCCAGCAGTTCGGGACAGACCTACAATGAGCAGTTCTTC.

The chain joins TRBV5-6 to TRBJ2-3; 11 bases fit TRBD2. The germline V gene encodes CDR1 SGHDT and CDR2 YYEEEE. The CDR3 extends over 16 amino acids. With V trimmed by 3 bases and J by 1 base, 4 bases remained unmatched. The CDR3 loop is CASSSWTSGRTDTQYF. Written as DNA, the CDR3 is TGTGCCAGCAGCTCCTGGACTAGCGGGCGCACAGATACGCAGTATTTT.

In its sample, this clone was seen a few times. J is TRBJ1-2 and V is TRBV25-1; 8 nucleotides match TRBD1. CDR3 length equals 16 residues. With V trimmed by 0 bases and J by 6 bases, 9 bases remained unmatched. CDR1 and CDR2 from the germline V gene are MGHDK and SYGVNS. This chain's CDR3 is CASSEYGRGQVDGYTF. In nucleotides, the CDR3 is TGTGCCAGCAGTGAATATGGCAGGGGGCAGGTGGATGGCTACACCTTC.

The chain carries TRBV7-3 and TRBJ2-2, with D perhaps matching TRBD1 (6 bases). The V and J ends lost 4 bases and 4 bases respectively, with 13 bases between them. This CDR3 has 15 amino acids. Per the germline V gene, CDR1 is SGHTA and CDR2 is FQGTGA. The CDR3: CASSWQTGSTGELFF. CDR3 DNA: TGTGCCAGCAGCTGGCAGACAGGCTCCACCGGGGAGCTGTTTTTT.

J is TRBJ1-3 and V is TRBV6-1; D call uncertain. Germline CDR1 is MNHNS and CDR2 is SASEGT. The CDR3 contains 16 residues. Trimming stripped 1 base from V and 4 bases from J, with 14 bases between. The CDR3 spells CASSEGAAGAGNTIYF. The CDR3 DNA is TGTGCCAGCAGTGAAGGAGCCGCAGGCGCCGGAAACACCATATATTTT.

The J gene is TRBJ1-1, the V gene TRBV6-5; TRBD1 aligns across 8 bases. CDR3 size: 14 residues. Germline CDR1 and CDR2: MNHEY and SVGAGI. V shed 6 bases and J 9 bases; nucleotides not matched to a gene: 12. The CDR3 DNA sequence: TGTGCCAGCAGCCACGGGGACAGGAGGCCGCAAGCTTTCTTT. It encodes CASSHGDRRPQAFF.

This sequence joins TRBV6-5 and TRBJ1-1; 7 bases match TRBD1. Germline V CDR1 and CDR2: MNHEY, SVGAGI. CDR3 length: 14 residues. J gave up 0 bases and V 5 bases, and 3 bases lay outside the gene matches. The CDR3 sequence: CASSVDRLNTEAFF. In nucleotides, the CDR3 is TGTGCCAGCAGTGTGGACAGGCTGAACACTGAAGCTTTCTTT.

The chain joins TRBV7-9 to TRBJ1-2, with 12 nucleotides matching TRBD1. Per the germline V gene, CDR1 is SEHNR and CDR2 is FQNEAQ (reference sequence). The length of the CDR3 is 15 residues. V shed 4 bases, J shed 5 bases, and the junction held 5 bases outside the gene matches. CDR3 in amino acids: CASSWDRGLDYGYTF. In nucleotides, the CDR3 is TGTGCCAGCAGCTGGGACAGGGGGCTGGATTATGGCTACACCTTC.

This chain connects TRBV25-1 to TRBJ2-3; maybe TRBD2 (6 bases). This CDR3 is built from 13 residues. V shed 3 bases and J shed 15 bases, with 19 bases lying between them. The germline CDR1 and CDR2 sequences are MGHDK and SYGVNS. The CDR3 here is CASSEAGTEVLYF. The CDR3 coding sequence is TGTGCCAGCAGTGAGGCAGGGACTGAAGTTTTATATTTT.

The V gene is TRBV9, the J gene TRBJ2-5; 8 bases are a match to TRBD2. Near its end, the DNA agrees better with TRBJ2-7, so the J call may be wrong. Germline V gene sequence: CDR1 SGDLS, CDR2 YYNGEE. This CDR3 has 16 residues. DNA for the CDR3: TGTGCCAGCAGTCCTCCGACTAGCGCCAACTCCTACGAGCAGTACTTC. Amino acid sequence: CASSPPTSANSYEQYF.

The chain couples TRBV19 to TRBJ2-3, with 9 bases aligning to TRBD2. V was pared by 8 bases and J by 0 bases, with 12 bases of the junction left unmatched. The germline V gene encodes CDR1 LNHDA and CDR2 SQIVND (reference sequence). This CDR3 region has 17 residues. For the CDR3, the DNA is TGTGCCAGTTCCAGGAGGGCTAGCGGGACTAGCACAGATACGCAGTATTTT. As protein: CASSRRASGTSTDTQYF.

This chain connects TRBV7-6 to TRBJ2-7; the match to TRBD2 covers 15 bases. Germline CDR1 and CDR2: SGHVS and FNYEAQ. The CDR3 is made up of 16 amino acids. With 5 bases clipped from V and 5 bases from J, the junction kept 7 bases outside the gene matches. The CDR3 DNA sequence: TGTGCCAGCAGCCCCGGACTAGCGGGAGGGGCCCACGAGCAGTACTTC. The encoded protein is CASSPGLAGGAHEQYF.

This clone was recorded once. The chain joins TRBV5-4 to TRBJ1-1, with D maybe TRBD1 (5 bases). The germline CDR1 and CDR2 sequences are SGHNT and YYREEE (reference sequence). This CDR3 comprises 15 residues. V lost 3 bases and J 3 bases, leaving 15 bases between the germline ends. CDR3 in DNA: TGTGCCAGCAGCTGGGGGGGACCCGGGGACACTGAAGCTTTCTTT. It is translated as CASSWGGPGDTEAFF. Full variable domain (missing parts from reference TRBV5-4 and TRBJ1-1): ETGVTQSPTHLIKTRGQQVTLRCSSQSGHNTVSWYQQALGQGPQFIFQYYREEENGRGNFPPRFSGLQFPNYSSELNVNALELDDSALYLCASSWGGPGDTEAFFGQGTRLTVV.

The rearrangement links TRBV5-1 to TRBJ2-2; D perhaps matches TRBD2 (6 bases). CDR1 and CDR2 from the germline V gene are SGHRS and YFSETQ. The CDR3 runs 18 residues. The V end lost 0 bases, the J end lost 1 base, and 16 bases lay between the germline ends. CDR3 DNA sequence: TGCGCCAGCAGCTTGGGTGTAGGAGGGCGGCGGAACACCGGGGAGCTGTTTTTT. Protein sequence: CASSLGVGGRRNTGELFF.

The rearrangement uses TRBV7-9 and TRBJ1-1, with TRBD1 matching 8 bases. Germline CDR1 reads SEHNR; CDR2 reads FQNEAQ (reference sequence). J lost 9 bases, V lost 1 base, and 10 bases had no gene match. The CDR3 loop spans 15 amino acids. The CDR3 nucleotides read TGTGCCAGCAGCTTAGGTCTAGTAGGACAGGGCAAAGCTTTCTTT. It specifies CASSLGLVGQGKAFF.

The rearrangement links TRBV9 to TRBJ2-7; D ambiguous. The CDR3 length is 14 residues. Per germline, CDR1 SGDLS and CDR2 YYNGEE. V gave up 0 bases and J gave up 3 bases, with 10 bases separating them. CDR3 DNA sequence: TGTGCCAGCAGCGTAGATGGCGGAAACTACGAGCAGTACTTC. Amino acids: CASSVDGGNYEQYF.